Listed here are 17 T cell receptor beta chains from one sample, sequenced in a study of CD8+ T cells in alopecia areata. TCR sequencing used cDNA made by reverse transcription of extracted RNA. Libraries were prepared by immunoSEQ multiplex PCR; TCRdb keeps only in-frame clonotypes and omits some of them. The data contain 140,000 to 150,000 clones, roughly 61% of them singletons. The starting material was CD4+ T cells sorted from blood, obtained at week 0. The receptors come from a human donor with alopecia areata.

J is TRBJ2-5 and V is TRBV5-1, with TRBD2 matching 11 bases. CDR1 and CDR2 from the germline V gene are SGHRS and YFSETQ. The V gene end was trimmed by 0 bases and the J gene end by 4 bases; junction bases not matched to a gene: 8. This CDR3 has 17 residues. The CDR3 region is CASSLGPLAGGPETQYF. In nucleotides, the CDR3 is TGCGCCAGCAGCTTGGGTCCCTTAGCGGGGGGGCCAGAGACCCAGTACTTC.

This clone was detected a few times. The chain links TRBV30 to TRBJ2-3; the D gene is possibly TRBD1 (5 bases). V lost 2 bases to trimming and J lost 3 bases, with 12 bases between them. The CDR3 spans 14 residues. Germline CDR1 is GTSNPN and CDR2 is SVGIG (reference sequence). This chain's CDR3 is CAWSIWGGTDTQYF. The CDR3 nucleotides are TGTGCCTGGAGTATATGGGGCGGAACAGATACGCAGTATTTT.

The V and J genes are TRBV18 and TRBJ1-1, with D hard to call. CDR3 length: 14 amino acids. Per the germline V gene, CDR1 is KGHSH and CDR2 is LQKENI. V was shortened by 0 bases and J by 3 bases, with 8 bases between the two germline ends. The CDR3 loop is CASSPPGFHTEAFF. The CDR3 bases are TGTGCCAGCTCACCACCTGGGTTCCACACTGAAGCTTTCTTT.

CDR3 DNA sequence: TGTGCCTGGAGTACGGGACATGCGTATGGCTACACCTTC. It is translated as CAWSTGHAYGYTF. The rearrangement joins TRBV30 to TRBJ1-2, with D maybe TRBD1 (6 bases). This CDR3 is 13 amino acids long. Germline-derived CDR1 and CDR2 are GTSNPN and SVGIG (reference sequence). With 2 bases removed from V and 5 bases from J, the gap between germline ends came to 12 bases. The full variable domain, completed using reference TRBV30 and TRBJ1-2, is SQTIHQWPATLVQPVGSPLSLECTVEGTSNPNLYWYRQAAGRGLQLLFYSVGIGQISSEVPQNLSASRPQDRQFILSSKKLLLSDSGFYLCAWSTGHAYGYTFGSGTRLTVV.

This clone was observed once. The chain joins TRBV28 to TRBJ2-3; D may be TRBD1 (6 bases). Germline values: CDR1 MDHEN, CDR2 SYDVKM. The V end was cut by 6 bases, the J end by 1 base, with 8 bases between. The CDR3 totals 13 residues. In DNA form, the CDR3 reads TGTGCCAGCAGACGACAGGGCACAGATACGCAGTATTTT. Protein: CASRRQGTDTQYF.

This clone was seen repeatedly, ten times or more. The chain carries TRBV4-3 and TRBJ2-1; 7 bases align to TRBD2. CDR3 size: 18 residues. The germline V gene has CDR1 LGHNA and CDR2 YSLEER. V gave up 1 base and J gave up 0 bases; unmatched junction bases: 9. Here the CDR3 reads CASSQAGGSQSSYNEQFF. The DNA of the CDR3 is TGCGCCAGCAGCCAAGCGGGAGGCAGCCAAAGCTCCTACAATGAGCAGTTCTTC.

This chain uses TRBV5-4 with TRBJ1-6; no clear D. Trimming left V 0 bases short and J 7 bases short, with 14 bases between. This CDR3 comprises 16 residues. Germline CDR1 reads SGHNT; CDR2 reads YYREEE (reference sequence). CDR3 nucleotide sequence: TGTGCCAGCAGCTTGGCCGAAGGCCCCTTAAATTCACCCCTCCACTTT. Residues: CASSLAEGPLNSPLHF.

This clone has ten or more counts. This chain connects TRBV5-1 to TRBJ2-3, with D tentatively TRBD1 or TRBD2 (5 bases each). Germline V CDR1 and CDR2: SGHRS, YFSETQ. Trimming removed 1 base from V and 5 bases from J, with 17 bases in between. The length of the CDR3 is 16 residues. This CDR3 is CASSLRSGPTGDTQYF. Here the CDR3 DNA reads TGCGCCAGCAGCTTGAGATCGGGACCCACCGGAGATACGCAGTATTTT.

The chain links TRBV5-4 to TRBJ2-1; 8 positions agree with TRBD2. CDR1 SGHNT and CDR2 YYREEE come from the germline V gene (reference sequence). This CDR3 has 15 residues. The ends lost 5 bases at V and 5 bases at J; junction bases unmatched: 9. Written as DNA, the CDR3 is TGTGCCAGCAGGCAACGACTAGCGTCCCACAATGAGCAGTTCTTC. Its protein product is CASRQRLASHNEQFF.

This clone has only a few counts. V and J are TRBV28 and TRBJ2-3; D is possibly TRBD2 (6 bases). The CDR3 extends over 17 amino acids. The germline gives CDR1 MDHEN, CDR2 SYDVKM. V dropped 3 bases and J dropped 0 bases, with 16 bases sitting between them. The CDR3 DNA is TGTGCCAGCAGTTTCGGGAGATGGGGGGAAAGCACAGATACGCAGTATTTT. This sequence encodes CASSFGRWGESTDTQYF.

This clone was seen a handful of times. The rearrangement joins TRBV29-1 to TRBJ1-4; TRBD1 agrees at 7 bases. The CDR3 has 13 residues. Trimming cost V 7 bases and J 4 bases; bases outside gene matches: 6. From germline, CDR1 is SQVTM and CDR2 ANQGSEA. The CDR3 DNA follows: TGCAGCGCCCTGGACAGGCTTAATGAAAAACTGTTTTTT. Its translation is CSALDRLNEKLFF.

This chain links TRBV5-6 with TRBJ2-7; possibly TRBD1 or TRBD2 for D (5 bases each). V was shortened by 0 bases and J by 4 bases, with 14 bases between the two germline ends. CDR1 and CDR2 (germline): SGHDT, YYEEEE. The CDR3 totals 15 residues. Here the CDR3 DNA reads TGTGCCAGCAGCTTGGCCCCCGGGGCCGAATACGAGCAGTACTTC. As protein: CASSLAPGAEYEQYF.

The J gene is TRBJ1-2, the V gene TRBV6-5; D ambiguous. The CDR3 runs to 13 residues. V lost 6 bases, J lost 2 bases, and 10 bases lay in between. Germline V CDR1 and CDR2: MNHEY, SVGAGI. This CDR3 reads CASSAWNNYGYTF. The CDR3 DNA is TGTGCCAGCAGCGCATGGAACAACTATGGCTACACCTTC.

V usage is TRBV15 and J usage is TRBJ2-3; the D gene could be TRBD1 or TRBD2 (5 bases each). The germline V gene has CDR1 LNHNV and CDR2 YYDKDF (reference sequence). This CDR3 is built from 15 residues. V dropped 5 bases and J dropped 0 bases, with 12 bases sitting between them. The CDR3 DNA sequence: TGTGCCACCAGCTCGGGACGTCCGAGCACAGATACGCAGTATTTT. Encoded protein: CATSSGRPSTDTQYF.

This chain connects TRBV6-5 to TRBJ2-1; D gene ambiguous. Germline loops: CDR1 MNHEY, CDR2 SVGAGI. With 8 bases removed from V and 5 bases from J, the gap between germline ends came to 16 bases. The CDR3 totals 14 residues. The CDR3 DNA reads as TGTGCCAGCGGTGACCGGGCCCTTCACAATGAGCAGTTCTTC. It specifies CASGDRALHNEQFF.

V usage is TRBV5-4 and J usage is TRBJ1-1, with D perhaps TRBD1 (6 bases). Germline V CDR1 and CDR2: SGHNT, YYREEE (reference sequence). This CDR3 comprises 15 residues. Trimming took off 0 bases at V and 1 base at J, with 10 bases between the two ends. The CDR3 spells CASSLGGRQNTEAFF. The CDR3 DNA follows: TGTGCCAGCAGCTTGGGGGGGCGTCAGAACACTGAAGCTTTCTTT.

This clone was observed a single time. J is TRBJ2-5 and V is TRBV30, with D perhaps assigned TRBD1 or TRBD2 (5 bases each). V shed 3 bases and J shed 2 bases, with 13 bases lying between them. CDR3 size: 14 residues. The germline CDR1 and CDR2 sequences are GTSNPN and SVGIG (reference sequence). CDR3 bases: TGTGCCTGGAGGGCCCGGGGACCGCAAGAGACCCAGTACTTC. This sequence encodes CAWRARGPQETQYF. Filled out from reference TRBV30 and TRBJ2-5, the complete variable domain reads SQTIHQWPATLVQPVGSPLSLECTVEGTSNPNLYWYRQAAGRGLQLLFYSVGIGQISSEVPQNLSASRPQDRQFILSSKKLLLSDSGFYLCAWRARGPQETQYFGPGTRLLVL.